These T cell receptor beta chains were read from a single sample in a study of shared T cell receptors in the human thymus. TCRdb keeps only in-frame clones here, not all; method: immunoSEQ multiplex PCR. The table shows about 380,000 clones, with around 95% occurring only once. The sequenced material came from thymocytes. Receptor source: a human donor. Both conserved end residues are part of each CDR3. The D gene is left open where the match is weak. The listing skips clone size in some rows; elsewhere it reads once, few, many or a size class.

d_call: NA
v_call: TRBV4-2
clone_size: NA
j_call: TRBJ1-4
cdr3_length: 16
cdr3_nt: TGTGCCAGCAGCCCCTCGGGCGGTAGGAATGAACGAAAACTGTTTTTT
cdr3_aa: CASSPSGGRNERKLFF

d_call: NA
v_call: TRBV6-1
clone_size: NA
j_call: TRBJ2-2
cdr3_length: 14
cdr3_nt: TGTGCCAGCAGGGGAGGTGTGGACCCCGGGGAGCTGTTTTTT
cdr3_aa: CASRGGVDPGELFF

d_call: NA
v_call: TRBV7-8
clone_size: NA
j_call: TRBJ2-2
cdr3_length: 14
cdr3_nt: TGTGCCAGCACCCAACAGGGGAACACCGGGGAGCTGTTTTTT
cdr3_aa: CASTQQGNTGELFF

d_call: NA
v_call: TRBV27
clone_size: NA
j_call: TRBJ1-4
cdr3_length: 15
cdr3_nt: TGTGCCAGCAGTTTATTGGGACACTGTAATGAAAAACTGTTTTTT
cdr3_aa: CASSLLGHCNEKLFF

d_call: NA
v_call: TRBV28
clone_size: NA
j_call: TRBJ2-7
cdr3_length: 15
cdr3_nt: TGTGCCAGCAGTTTCCCAGGGACGGAGCTGTACGAGCAGTACTTC
cdr3_aa: CASSFPGTELYEQYF

d_call: TRBD1
v_call: TRBV27
clone_size: NA
j_call: TRBJ1-2
cdr3_length: 14
cdr3_nt: TGTGCCAGCAGTAAGGGGACAGGGAACTATGGCTACACCTTC
cdr3_aa: CASSKGTGNYGYTF

d_call: TRBD1
v_call: TRBV9
clone_size: NA
j_call: TRBJ2-3
cdr3_length: 17
cdr3_nt: TGTGCCAGCAGCCCTCCCACAGGGGGTAGGGGCACAGATACGCAGTATTTT
cdr3_aa: CASSPPTGGRGTDTQYF

d_call: NA
v_call: TRBV28
clone_size: NA
j_call: TRBJ2-4
cdr3_length: 20
cdr3_nt: TGTGCCAGCAGCCTGAAGGGGTCGCGGGACGGGGTCAGAGCCAAAAACATTCAGTACTTC
cdr3_aa: CASSLKGSRDGVRAKNIQYF

d_call: TRBD1
v_call: TRBV4-3
clone_size: NA
j_call: TRBJ2-3
cdr3_length: 19
cdr3_nt: TGCGCCAGCAGCCAAGCCGGGACAGGGGAGAGATCGGCACCAGATACGCAGTATTTT
cdr3_aa: CASSQAGTGERSAPDTQYF

d_call: NA
v_call: TRBV6-6
clone_size: once
j_call: TRBJ2-7
cdr3_length: 13
cdr3_nt: TGTGCCAGCAGTTCCCCCCGGTCGTACGAGCAGTACTTC
cdr3_aa: CASSSPRSYEQYF

d_call: NA
v_call: TRBV28
clone_size: NA
j_call: TRBJ1-2
cdr3_length: 15
cdr3_nt: TGTGCCAGCAGTCCGGCCCTCCGGGATAACTATGGCTACACCTTC
cdr3_aa: CASSPALRDNYGYTF

d_call: NA
v_call: TRBV19
clone_size: NA
j_call: TRBJ1-1
cdr3_length: 15
cdr3_nt: TGTGCCAGTAGTCTTTGGATCCTCCGGAGGACTGAAGCTTTCTTT
cdr3_aa: CASSLWILRRTEAFF

d_call: TRBD1
v_call: TRBV5-5
clone_size: NA
j_call: TRBJ1-5
cdr3_length: 18
cdr3_nt: TGTGCCAGCACCTCACTACCCACCGGGACAGGGGGCAATCAGCCCCAGCATTTT
cdr3_aa: CASTSLPTGTGGNQPQHF

d_call: TRBD1
v_call: TRBV27
clone_size: NA
j_call: TRBJ2-7
cdr3_length: 12
cdr3_nt: TGTGCCAGCAGCCTACAGGGGATTGAGCAGTACTTC
cdr3_aa: CASSLQGIEQYF

d_call: NA
v_call: TRBV6-6
clone_size: NA
j_call: TRBJ2-1
cdr3_length: 16
cdr3_nt: TGTGCCAGCAGTTACTCCATAGCGGAAAAGTACAATGAGCAGTTCTTC
cdr3_aa: CASSYSIAEKYNEQFF

d_call: TRBD2
v_call: TRBV18
clone_size: NA
j_call: TRBJ2-1
cdr3_length: 18
cdr3_nt: TGTGCCAGCTCACCACCGTGGACTAGCGGAATAAAGGCCAATGAGCAGTTCTTC
cdr3_aa: CASSPPWTSGIKANEQFF

d_call: NA
v_call: TRBV6-5
clone_size: NA
j_call: TRBJ1-1
cdr3_length: 11
cdr3_nt: TGTGCCAGCAGTAGGGGGGGCGCGGCTTTCTTT
cdr3_aa: CASSRGGAAFF

d_call: NA
v_call: TRBV28
clone_size: NA
j_call: TRBJ1-5
cdr3_length: 17
cdr3_nt: TGTGCCAGCAGTTTCGGGTATCTGATAGGAAGCAATCAGCCCCAGCATTTT
cdr3_aa: CASSFGYLIGSNQPQHF

d_call: NA
v_call: TRBV4-3
clone_size: NA
j_call: TRBJ1-1
cdr3_length: 21
cdr3_nt: TGCGCCAGCAGCCAAGATGGTGTGAGGTTGAGAAGGGGGGGCGCGAACACTGAAGCTTTCTTT
cdr3_aa: CASSQDGVRLRRGGANTEAFF

d_call: TRBD2
v_call: TRBV6-5
clone_size: NA
j_call: TRBJ2-5
cdr3_length: 15
cdr3_nt: TGTGCCACCCTCCTGACTAGCGGGAGGGGGGGGACCCAGTACTTC
cdr3_aa: CATLLTSGRGGTQYF

d_call: NA
v_call: TRBV27
clone_size: NA
j_call: TRBJ2-1
cdr3_length: 14
cdr3_nt: TGTGCCACCCTGGTCCGGGGGACCTACAATGAGCAGTTCTTC
cdr3_aa: CATLVRGTYNEQFF

d_call: NA
v_call: TRBV18
clone_size: NA
j_call: TRBJ1-5
cdr3_length: 13
cdr3_nt: TGTGCCAGCTCGCCAGGGGGCAATCAGCCCCAGCATTTT
cdr3_aa: CASSPGGNQPQHF